Listed here are 9 T cell receptor beta chains from one sample, sequenced in a study of blood T cell repertoires in COVID-19 (dated by TCRdb to about 2020). The library was built by means of the immunoSEQ multiplex PCR assay. TCRdb provides this immuneACCESS table in a form limited to in-frame rearrangements. Some clones are lacking; in checked studies, under half of them reflect an unresolved V gene, and why the rest are absent is not known. The sample table records more than 200,000 clones; roughly 87% of these occur just once. The ten biggest clones cover 7% to 8.5% of the sample. Sequenced input: PBMCs or T cells enriched from blood (not recorded which). The receptor set was obtained from a man younger than 40 in a cohort exposed to, infected with or recovered from COVID-19 (not recorded which).

The chain has TRBV4-1 and TRBJ2-7; 11 bases are a match to TRBD2. V gave up 2 bases and J gave up 0 bases; unmatched junction bases: 3. The germline gives CDR1 MGHRA, CDR2 YSYEKL. CDR3 length equals 16 residues. This CDR3 is CASSQFGTSGSYEQYF. The CDR3 DNA sequence: TGCGCCAGCAGCCAATTTGGGACTAGCGGCTCCTACGAGCAGTACTTC.

The chain links TRBV28 to TRBJ1-6; 9 bases match TRBD1. Germline trimming cut 6 bases from V and 5 bases from J; bases unmatched to any gene: 5. CDR1 and CDR2 from the germline V gene are MDHEN and SYDVKM. This CDR3 is 15 amino acids long. This CDR3 is CASRGGQGNNSPLHF. In DNA form, the CDR3 reads TGTGCCAGCAGGGGTGGACAGGGGAATAATTCACCCCTCCACTTT.

The V gene is TRBV5-4, the J gene TRBJ1-1, with a tentative D call TRBD1 (6 bases). V lost 5 bases and J lost 1, with 12 bases in between. Germline V gives CDR1 SGHNT, CDR2 YYREEE (reference sequence). This CDR3 has 14 amino acids. CDR3: CASRRQQGNTEAFF. In DNA form, the CDR3 reads TGTGCCAGCAGACGCCAACAGGGGAACACTGAAGCTTTCTTT.

A single count supports this clone. The J gene is TRBJ2-1, the V gene TRBV9; no reliable D call. From germline, CDR1 is SGDLS and CDR2 YYNGEE. The CDR3 length is 14 residues. Trimming cost V 4 bases and J 7 bases, with 15 bases left between them. The CDR3: CASSYLAVNNEQFF. CDR3 DNA sequence: TGTGCCAGCAGCTATCTGGCCGTCAATAATGAGCAGTTCTTC.

This chain links TRBV9 with TRBJ1-4; 7 bases align to TRBD1. From germline, CDR1 is SGDLS and CDR2 YYNGEE. Losses at the gene ends were 4 bases for V and 8 bases for J; bases not matched to a gene: 11. The CDR3 covers 15 residues. This CDR3 is CASSTRTGPAEKLFF. In nucleotides, the CDR3 is TGTGCCAGCAGCACCAGGACAGGACCAGCCGAAAAACTGTTTTTT.

The chain carries TRBV7-9 and TRBJ1-1; no firm D call. Germline V gene data show CDR1 as SEHNR and CDR2 as FQNEAQ (reference sequence). The CDR3 loop spans 14 amino acids. V gave up 1 base and J gave up 0 bases, with 6 bases separating them. The CDR3 protein is CASSLVHLNTEAFF. The CDR3 coding sequence is TGTGCCAGCAGCTTAGTACATTTGAACACTGAAGCTTTCTTT. Based on the CDR3 plus reference TRBV7-9 and TRBJ1-1, the full variable domain is DTGVSQNPRHKITKRGQNVTFRCDPISEHNRLYWYRQTLGQGPEFLTYFQNEAQLEKSRLLSDRFSAERPKGSFSTLEIQRTEQGDSAMYLCASSLVHLNTEAFFGQGTRLTVV.

This clone was recorded only once. The CDR3 here is CASSPSSTSGSHEQYF. The CDR3 DNA reads TGTGCCAGCAGCCCCTCATCCACTAGCGGGAGTCACGAGCAGTACTTC. The J gene is TRBJ2-7, the V gene TRBV28; 11 positions agree with TRBD2. CDR1 and CDR2 from the germline V gene are MDHEN and SYDVKM. CDR3 length equals 16 residues. V was clipped by 6 bases and J by 5 bases; unmatched bases: 12.

This chain connects TRBV6-4 to TRBJ1-2; 8 bases agree with TRBD1. The V gene's germline CDR1 is MRHNA and CDR2 SNTAGT. The CDR3 length is 13 residues. Trimming cost V 6 bases and J 6 bases; bases outside gene matches: 6. CDR3 region: CASRGQGWDGYTF. For the CDR3, the DNA is TGTGCCAGCAGAGGACAGGGCTGGGATGGCTACACCTTC.

The chain recombines TRBV7-8 with TRBJ2-7, with a tentative D call TRBD1 (6 bases). The CDR3 is made up of 15 amino acids. The ends were cut back, 4 bases at V and 2 bases at J, with 15 bases in the middle. Germline-derived CDR1 and CDR2 are SGHVS and FQNEAQ. CDR3 residues: CASSSQGVSTYEQYF. The CDR3, as DNA: TGTGCCAGCAGCTCACAGGGAGTCTCAACCTACGAGCAGTACTTC.